Listed below are T cell receptor beta chains from one sample, sequenced in a study of vaccination effects on CD4 cells after COVID-19. Using immunoSEQ multiplex PCR, the repertoire was profiled, and TCRdb retains in-frame clones only, with some absent. The repertoire holds about 45,000 clones, roughly 75% seen once, with around 30% in the top ten. Their recognized antigens are unknown. The input for sequencing was CD4+ T cells from PBMCs cultured with a peptide pool, taken before COVID-19 vaccination. The receptors derive from a human donor who had a prior SARS-CoV-2 infection. CDR3s include the opening cysteine and the closing phenylalanine or tryptophan. Fields, in order: CDR3 DNA, CDR3 protein, D gene, clone size, V gene, J gene. A D gene is named only where the DNA matches it firmly. Size is omitted from some rows. Given values are once, few, many or a class for expanded clones.

CDR3nt: TGCGCCAGCAGCCAAGCCCCAGGGTCCGGGCAGCCCCAGCATTTT
CDR3aa: CASSQAPGSGQPQHF
d_gene: NA
abundance: NA
v_gene: TRBV4-3
j_gene: TRBJ1-5

CDR3nt: TGTGCCAGTAGTAGTCGTCTGCTAGCCAAAAACATTCAGTACTTC
CDR3aa: CASSSRLLAKNIQYF
d_gene: NA
abundance: NA
v_gene: TRBV19
j_gene: TRBJ2-4

CDR3nt: TGTGCCAGTAAAGGAGCAGGGACCTACACAGATACGCAGTATTTT
CDR3aa: CASKGAGTYTDTQYF
d_gene: NA
abundance: few
v_gene: TRBV19
j_gene: TRBJ2-3

CDR3nt: TGTGCCTGGAGTAAAAATGGACAGGCCATCAATCAGCCCCAGCATTTT
CDR3aa: CAWSKNGQAINQPQHF
d_gene: TRBD1
abundance: NA
v_gene: TRBV30
j_gene: TRBJ1-5

CDR3nt: TGTGCCAGTAGTTCGGCGCCTCACTCTGGGGCCAACGTCCTGACTTTC
CDR3aa: CASSSAPHSGANVLTF
d_gene: NA
abundance: NA
v_gene: TRBV19
j_gene: TRBJ2-6

CDR3nt: TGTGCCAGCCGGGGGACGGATAACTATGGCTACACCTTC
CDR3aa: CASRGTDNYGYTF
d_gene: NA
abundance: few
v_gene: TRBV19
j_gene: TRBJ1-2

CDR3nt: TGCAGTGCTAGTCAATCGGGGCCGAACACTGAAGCTTTCTTT
CDR3aa: CSASQSGPNTEAFF
d_gene: NA
abundance: NA
v_gene: TRBV20-1
j_gene: TRBJ1-1

CDR3nt: TGTGCCAGCAGCCCCCGACAGGGAGTTGGCAATGAGCAGTTCTTC
CDR3aa: CASSPRQGVGNEQFF
d_gene: TRBD1
abundance: NA
v_gene: TRBV5-4
j_gene: TRBJ2-1

CDR3nt: TGTGCCAGCAGTACCCGGAACAGGGGTATTGACGAGCAGTACTTC
CDR3aa: CASSTRNRGIDEQYF
d_gene: TRBD1
abundance: NA
v_gene: TRBV6-5
j_gene: TRBJ2-7

CDR3nt: TGTGCCAGCAGTTTCCTTCCACAGGGGACTAATGAGCAGTTCTTC
CDR3aa: CASSFLPQGTNEQFF
d_gene: NA
abundance: NA
v_gene: TRBV28
j_gene: TRBJ2-1

CDR3nt: TGTGCCAGCAGGTACAGTTCACGGGGCTACACCTTC
CDR3aa: CASRYSSRGYTF
d_gene: NA
abundance: NA
v_gene: TRBV2
j_gene: TRBJ1-2

CDR3nt: TGTGCCAGCAGCTTGGAGACGCTCTACGAGCAGTACTTC
CDR3aa: CASSLETLYEQYF
d_gene: NA
abundance: NA
v_gene: TRBV5-5
j_gene: TRBJ2-7

CDR3nt: TGTGCCAGCAGCGGAATTCCGGGACTAGCGGGGGGGCCGAGAGATACGCAGTATTTT
CDR3aa: CASSGIPGLAGGPRDTQYF
d_gene: TRBD2
abundance: NA
v_gene: TRBV5-6
j_gene: TRBJ2-3

CDR3nt: TGTGCCAGCAGTCCCTCAGGGCAGTTAAGCTCCTACAATGAGCAGTTCTTC
CDR3aa: CASSPSGQLSSYNEQFF
d_gene: NA
abundance: once
v_gene: TRBV6-6
j_gene: TRBJ2-1

CDR3nt: TGTGCCAGCAGCTCAAGCGGGGGGGCCGGGGAGACCCAGTACTTC
CDR3aa: CASSSSGGAGETQYF
d_gene: TRBD2
abundance: NA
v_gene: TRBV7-9
j_gene: TRBJ2-5

CDR3nt: TGTGCCAGCAGTGTACGTTCGGAGACCCAGTACTTC
CDR3aa: CASSVRSETQYF
d_gene: NA
abundance: NA
v_gene: TRBV2
j_gene: TRBJ2-5